The rows below give T cell receptor gamma chains drawn from one sample of a study of Vδ1+ human thymocytes. With CATT, TCRdb re-called clones from the multiplex PCR reads. The sample has 25,000 to 35,000 gamma-chain clones, about 18% seen once. The sequencing sample was made of Vdelta1+ gamma-delta thymocytes from the thymus. The receptors were gathered from a boy less than two years old who had congenital heart surgery. Each CDR3 is given with its conserved first and last residue. Each record gives: clone size, CDR3 length, J gene, V gene, CDR3 DNA, CDR3 protein. Only part of the rows carry a size: once, few, many, or a class if the clone is expanded.

clone_size: medium-sized
cdr3_length: 11
j_call: TRGJ1/TRGJ2
v_call: TRGV9
cdr3_nt: TGTGCCTTGTGGGAGGTGCATAAGAAACTCTTT
cdr3_aa: CALWEVHKKLF

clone_size: few
cdr3_length: 17
j_call: TRGJ1/TRGJ2
v_call: TRGV9
cdr3_nt: TGTGCCTTGTGGGAGGTGCAAAAATGGCGCCATTATTATAAGAAACTCTTT
cdr3_aa: CALWEVQKWRHYYKKLF

clone_size: .
cdr3_length: 14
j_call: TRGJ1/TRGJ2
v_call: TRGV2
cdr3_nt: TGTGCCACCTGGGACGGTCAACATTATTATAAGAAACTCTTT
cdr3_aa: CATWDGQHYYKKLF

clone_size: .
cdr3_length: 12
j_call: TRGJ1/TRGJ2
v_call: TRGV9
cdr3_nt: TGTGCCTTGTGGGGAAATTATTATAATAAACTCTTT
cdr3_aa: CALWGNYYNKLF

clone_size: few
cdr3_length: 13
j_call: TRGJ1/TRGJ2
v_call: TRGV8
cdr3_nt: TGTGCCACCTGGGATGGCCGTTCGGATAAGAAACTCTTT
cdr3_aa: CATWDGRSDKKLF

clone_size: .
cdr3_length: 13
j_call: TRGJ1/TRGJ2
v_call: TRGV3
cdr3_nt: TGTGCCACCTGGGACAGCGGGCGGCAAAGGAAACTCTTT
cdr3_aa: CATWDSGRQRKLF

clone_size: .
cdr3_length: 16
j_call: TRGJP
v_call: TRGV9
cdr3_nt: TGTGCCTTGTGGGATTCACAAGAGTTGGGCAAAAAAATCAAGGTATTT
cdr3_aa: CALWDSQELGKKIKVF

clone_size: .
cdr3_length: 10
j_call: TRGJ1/TRGJ2
v_call: TRGV8
cdr3_nt: TGTGCCGCCTACCATGATAAGATACTCTTT
cdr3_aa: CAAYHDKILF

clone_size: few
cdr3_length: 15
j_call: TRGJ1/TRGJ2
v_call: TRGV9
cdr3_nt: TGTGCCTTGTGGGAGGTGTTAACGATTGGTTATAAGAAACTCTTT
cdr3_aa: CALWEVLTIGYKKLF

clone_size: few
cdr3_length: 11
j_call: TRGJ1/TRGJ2
v_call: TRGV3
cdr3_nt: TGTGCCACCTGGGACCGTCTTAAGAAACTCTTT
cdr3_aa: CATWDRLKKLF

clone_size: .
cdr3_length: 12
j_call: TRGJ1/TRGJ2
v_call: TRGV2
cdr3_nt: TGTGCCACCTGGGATAGCGGGCCCTTTAAACTCTTT
cdr3_aa: CATWDSGPFKLF

clone_size: few
cdr3_length: 15
j_call: TRGJ1/TRGJ2
v_call: TRGV2
cdr3_nt: TGTGCCACCTGGGACGGGCCCGTGAATTATTATAAGAAACTCTTT
cdr3_aa: CATWDGPVNYYKKLF

clone_size: .
cdr3_length: 14
j_call: TRGJ1/TRGJ2
v_call: TRGV2
cdr3_nt: TGTGCCACCTGGGACGGTCAAGACGGTATTAAGAAACTCTTT
cdr3_aa: CATWDGQDGIKKLF

clone_size: medium-sized
cdr3_length: 12
j_call: TRGJ1/TRGJ2
v_call: TRGV8
cdr3_nt: TGTGCCACCTGGGATGGAAATTATAAGAAACTCTTT
cdr3_aa: CATWDGNYKKLF

clone_size: few
cdr3_length: 18
j_call: TRGJ1/TRGJ2
v_call: TRGV9
cdr3_nt: TGTGCCTTGTGGGAGGTGCATAGGAGGAGGTTCATTATGGATAAGAAACTCTTT
cdr3_aa: CALWEVHRRRFIMDKKLF

clone_size: .
cdr3_length: 11
j_call: TRGJ1/TRGJ2
v_call: TRGV9
cdr3_nt: TGTGCCTTGTGGGTCGGATATAAGAAACTCTTT
cdr3_aa: CALWVGYKKLF

clone_size: .
cdr3_length: 12
j_call: TRGJ1/TRGJ2
v_call: TRGV9
cdr3_nt: TGTGCCTTGTGGGAGGTGCGAGAAAAGAAACTCTTT
cdr3_aa: CALWEVREKKLF

clone_size: .
cdr3_length: 13
j_call: TRGJ1/TRGJ2
v_call: TRGV4
cdr3_nt: TGTGCCACCTGGGATGATTGTTGTTATAAGAAACTCTTT
cdr3_aa: CATWDDCCYKKLF

clone_size: few
cdr3_length: 10
j_call: TRGJ1/TRGJ2
v_call: TRGV9
cdr3_nt: TGTGCCTCCCTGCGTCCCGGGAAACTCTTT
cdr3_aa: CASLRPGKLF

clone_size: .
cdr3_length: 10
j_call: TRGJ1/TRGJ2
v_call: TRGV5
cdr3_nt: TGTGCCACCTGGGACAGGGAGAAACTCTTT
cdr3_aa: CATWDREKLF

clone_size: few
cdr3_length: 14
j_call: TRGJ1/TRGJ2
v_call: TRGV4
cdr3_nt: TGTGCCACCTGGGATGGGCCCGATTATTATAAGAAACTCTTT
cdr3_aa: CATWDGPDYYKKLF

clone_size: .
cdr3_length: 13
j_call: TRGJP2
v_call: TRGV4
cdr3_nt: TGTGCCACCTGGGACTGGGGGTTACGGATCAAGACGTTT
cdr3_aa: CATWDWGLRIKTF

clone_size: few
cdr3_length: 11
j_call: TRGJ1/TRGJ2
v_call: TRGV9
cdr3_nt: TGTGCCTTGTGGGAGGACAACAAGAAACTCTTT
cdr3_aa: CALWEDNKKLF

clone_size: .
cdr3_length: 12
j_call: TRGJP2
v_call: TRGV8
cdr3_nt: TGTGCCACCTGGGACCTGGATTGGATCAAGACGTTT
cdr3_aa: CATWDLDWIKTF

clone_size: few
cdr3_length: 10
j_call: TRGJ1/TRGJ2
v_call: TRGV3
cdr3_nt: TGTGCCACCTGGGAAAGGGGGAAACTCTTT
cdr3_aa: CATWERGKLF

clone_size: few
cdr3_length: 14
j_call: TRGJ1/TRGJ2
v_call: TRGV5
cdr3_nt: TGTGCCACCTGGGACAGGCCGCCTTGGTATAAGAAACTCTTT
cdr3_aa: CATWDRPPWYKKLF

clone_size: few
cdr3_length: 10
j_call: TRGJ1/TRGJ2
v_call: TRGV4
cdr3_nt: TGTGCCACCTCCTTTTATAAGAAACTCTTT
cdr3_aa: CATSFYKKLF

clone_size: .
cdr3_length: 15
j_call: TRGJ1/TRGJ2
v_call: TRGV4
cdr3_nt: TGTGCCACCTGGGATGGAACTTCGAGTTATTATAAGAAACTCTTT
cdr3_aa: CATWDGTSSYYKKLF

clone_size: .
cdr3_length: 13
j_call: TRGJ1/TRGJ2
v_call: TRGV9
cdr3_nt: TGTGCCTTGTGGGAGGTGTATGCTTATAAGAAACTCTTT
cdr3_aa: CALWEVYAYKKLF

clone_size: .
cdr3_length: 14
j_call: TRGJ1/TRGJ2
v_call: TRGV4
cdr3_nt: TGTGCCACCTGGGACGGGGGGAGTTATTATAAGAAACTCTTT
cdr3_aa: CATWDGGSYYKKLF

clone_size: .
cdr3_length: 14
j_call: TRGJP1
v_call: TRGV4
cdr3_nt: TGTGCCACCTGGGATGGTGACACTGGTTGGTTCAAGATATTT
cdr3_aa: CATWDGDTGWFKIF

clone_size: .
cdr3_length: 14
j_call: TRGJ1/TRGJ2
v_call: TRGV4
cdr3_nt: TGTGCCACCTGGGATGGCCCCGATTATTATAAGAAACTCTTT
cdr3_aa: CATWDGPDYYKKLF

clone_size: .
cdr3_length: 15
j_call: TRGJ1/TRGJ2
v_call: TRGV9
cdr3_nt: TGTGCCTTGTGGGAGGTGTCGCCTTCATGCTATAAGAAACTCTTT
cdr3_aa: CALWEVSPSCYKKLF

clone_size: .
cdr3_length: 13
j_call: TRGJ1/TRGJ2
v_call: TRGV4
cdr3_nt: TGTGCCACCTGGGATGGGAGTGGTTATAAGAAACTCTTT
cdr3_aa: CATWDGSGYKKLF

clone_size: medium-sized
cdr3_length: 11
j_call: TRGJ1/TRGJ2
v_call: TRGV5
cdr3_nt: TGTGCCACCTGGGACAGGCCACAGAAACTCTTT
cdr3_aa: CATWDRPQKLF

clone_size: once
cdr3_length: 16
j_call: TRGJP2
v_call: TRGV9
cdr3_nt: TGTGCCTTGTGGGAGGGAGACTATAGTAGTGATTGGATCAAGACGTTT
cdr3_aa: CALWEGDYSSDWIKTF

clone_size: few
cdr3_length: 14
j_call: TRGJP2
v_call: TRGV5
cdr3_nt: TGTGCCTCCTGGGAGAAGAGTAGTGATTGGATCAAGACGTTT
cdr3_aa: CASWEKSSDWIKTF

clone_size: once
cdr3_length: 16
j_call: TRGJP1
v_call: TRGV9
cdr3_nt: TGTGCCTTGTGGGAGGTTTTCGTACCCACTGGTTGGTTCAAGATATTT
cdr3_aa: CALWEVFVPTGWFKIF

clone_size: few
cdr3_length: 12
j_call: TRGJ1/TRGJ2
v_call: TRGV2
cdr3_nt: TGTGCCACCTGGGACGGCCGGAATAAGAAACTCTTT
cdr3_aa: CATWDGRNKKLF

clone_size: .
cdr3_length: 13
j_call: TRGJ1/TRGJ2
v_call: TRGV3
cdr3_nt: TGTGCCACCTGGGACTACCACCCACTTAAGAAACTCTTT
cdr3_aa: CATWDYHPLKKLF

clone_size: few
cdr3_length: 10
j_call: TRGJ1/TRGJ2
v_call: TRGV4
cdr3_nt: TGTGCCACCTGTCCTTATAAGAAACTCTTT
cdr3_aa: CATCPYKKLF

clone_size: few
cdr3_length: 12
j_call: TRGJP2
v_call: TRGV2
cdr3_nt: TGTGCCACCTGGGCCCCGGGAGGGATCAAGACGTTT
cdr3_aa: CATWAPGGIKTF

clone_size: .
cdr3_length: 11
j_call: TRGJ1/TRGJ2
v_call: TRGV5
cdr3_nt: TGTGCCACCTGGGACACCCAAGAGAAACTCTTT
cdr3_aa: CATWDTQEKLF

clone_size: .
cdr3_length: 11
j_call: TRGJ1/TRGJ2
v_call: TRGV9
cdr3_nt: TGTGCCTTCTACCTAGGGTATAAGAAACTCTTT
cdr3_aa: CAFYLGYKKLF